This T cell receptor (beta chain) stems from a study of blood T cell repertoires in COVID-19. On the study more broadly: COVID-19 samples collected from the United States, Italy and Spain covered acute and convalescent phases. T cells, B-cell-depleted T cells, or PBMCs supplied cDNA or gDNA.

Enrolled during active infection, Seattle patients were then followed longitudinally. As originally analysed: The authors estimated nucleated cell counts from reference gene primer amplification. Repertoires were generated with immunoSEQ multiplex PCR, while TCRdb's copy carries only in-frame clones and drops some. V, J and clone size derive from that table, while D and trimming were established from the DNA sequence. The sample lists about 140,000 clones; roughly 84% were seen once. The CDR3 has 14 amino acids. In germline, CDR1 is PRHDT, CDR2 FYEKMQ (reference sequence). The ends were cut back, 5 bases at V and 4 bases at J, with 14 bases in the middle.

The specimen sequenced was peripheral blood. This clonotype was obtained from a man younger than 40 with COVID-19, enrolled during active disease. The chain recombines TRBV13 with TRBJ2-5; D is perhaps TRBD1 (7 bases). The CDR3 is CASSPQGGRETQYF. Written as DNA, the CDR3 is TGTGCCAGCAGCCCCCAGGGGGGCCGAGAGACCCAGTACTTC. Supplemented by reference TRBV13 and TRBJ2-5, the full variable domain reads AAGVIQSPRHLIKEKRETATLKCYPIPRHDTVYWYQQGPGQDPQFLISFYEKMQSDKGSIPDRFSAQQFSDYHSELNMSSLELGDSALYFCASSPQGGRETQYFGPGTRLLVL.